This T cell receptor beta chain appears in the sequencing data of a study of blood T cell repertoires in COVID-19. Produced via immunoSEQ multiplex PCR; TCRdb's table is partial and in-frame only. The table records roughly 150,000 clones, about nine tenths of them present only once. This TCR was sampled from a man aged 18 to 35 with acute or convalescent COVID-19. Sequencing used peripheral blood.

The CDR3 region has the DNA TGTGCCTGGAGTCAGGGGATTATGAACACTGAAGCTTTCTTT. Its protein product is CAWSQGIMNTEAFF. This sequence joins TRBV30 and TRBJ1-1, with D tentatively TRBD1 (6 bases). From germline, CDR1 is GTSNPN and CDR2 SVGIG (reference sequence). V was trimmed by 2 bases and J by 0 bases, leaving 10 bases between them. CDR3 length: 14 residues.